Given below is one T cell receptor (beta chain) in context. The antigen is not known. Some second doses came at about 4 weeks and others at about 12 weeks; these were pooled. The data stem from a study of T cell responses to AZD1222 COVID-19 vaccine. Study findings and constraints: In a largely white British group with more females than males, clonal diversity was possibly underestimated.

The CDR3 runs 15 residues. Trimming cost V 0 bases and J 7 bases, with 13 bases left between them. Germline CDR1 SGDLS, CDR2 YYNGEE. Generated by immunoSEQ multiplex PCR, the TCRdb table keeps only in-frame clones and is missing some. The sample consists of about 94,000 clones, 85% to 90% of them appearing once. The source was peripheral blood, collected 28 days after the second AZD1222 dose. This clonotype was obtained from an adult who received the AZD1222 COVID-19 vaccine. This chain connects TRBV9 to TRBJ1-4; perhaps TRBD1 as D (6 bases). The CDR3 reads CASSVEGGLSEKLFF. For the CDR3, the DNA is TGTGCCAGCAGCGTAGAGGGGGGCTTATCTGAAAAACTGTTTTTT.